These 13 T cell receptor beta chains were sequenced from one sample in a study of blood T cell repertoires in COVID-19. The assay was immunoSEQ multiplex PCR, and TCRdb's table has in-frame clones only and misses some. The sample carries approximately 360,000 clones, 80% to 90% recorded once. The specimen was PBMCs or T cells enriched from blood (not recorded which). The receptors were sampled from a middle-aged man in a cohort exposed to, infected with or recovered from COVID-19 (not recorded which).

The J gene is TRBJ2-7, the V gene TRBV7-9, with D perhaps matching TRBD1 (5 bases). Looked up from germline, CDR1 is SEHNR and CDR2 is FQNEAQ (reference sequence). This CDR3 has 15 amino acids. The V end lost 5 bases, the J end lost 5 bases, and 19 bases lay between the germline ends. The CDR3 nucleotides are TGTGCCAGCAGCACTACAGGTTCTGTTATGAACGAGCAGTACTTC. Translation gives CASSTTGSVMNEQYF.

The chain joins TRBV5-1 to TRBJ1-2, with 7 bases lining up with TRBD1. CDR3 length equals 14 residues. The V gene end was trimmed by 4 bases and the J gene end by 2 bases; junction bases not matched to a gene: 5. CDR1 and CDR2 from the germline V gene are SGHRS and YFSETQ. CDR3 sequence (DNA): TGCGCCAGCAGCCCTGGACAGGCAAACTATGGCTACACCTTC. Translated: CASSPGQANYGYTF.

This clone was counted only a few times. J is TRBJ2-1 and V is TRBV11-2; 11 bases fit TRBD2. The germline CDR1 and CDR2 sequences are SGHAT and FQNNGV. The length of the CDR3 is 14 residues. J lost 3 bases, V lost 5 bases, and 0 bases had no gene match. CDR3 bases: TGTGCCAGCAGCGGACTAGCGGGCTACAATGAGCAGTTCTTC. Translation: CASSGLAGYNEQFF. The whole variable domain, remainder taken from reference TRBV11-2 and TRBJ2-1, is EAGVAQSPRYKIIEKRQSVAFWCNPISGHATLYWYQQILGQGPKLLIQFQNNGVVDDSQLPKDRFSAERLKGVDSTLKIQPAKLEDSAVYLCASSGLAGYNEQFFGPGTRLTVL.

Concerning this clone itself: Other nucleotide sequences from this sample produce the same CDR3. This chain uses TRBV6-5 with TRBJ1-1; D unclear. Germline V gene sequence: CDR1 MNHEY, CDR2 SVGAGI. This CDR3 contains 14 residues. Between the trimmed V and J ends, which lost 4 bases and 0 bases, there was a span of 9 bases. In DNA, the CDR3 is TGTGCCAGCAGTTCCAAAATCATGAACACTGAAGCTTTCTTT. Its translation: CASSSKIMNTEAFF.

This chain uses TRBV27 with TRBJ2-7; 11 bases align to TRBD2. The CDR3 contains 16 residues. J was trimmed by 5 bases and V by 0 bases; bases with no gene match: 6. From germline, CDR1 is MNHEY and CDR2 SMNVEV (reference sequence). The CDR3 nucleotides are TGTGCCAGCAGTTTATCCATAACTAGCGGGAGCGACGAGCAGTACTTC. It is translated as CASSLSITSGSDEQYF.

The J gene is TRBJ2-7, the V gene TRBV3-1 (or the pseudogene TRBV3-2); D is possibly TRBD1 (5 bases). Germline values: CDR1 LGHDT, CDR2 YNNKEL (reference sequence). The CDR3 runs 14 residues. V was pared by 3 bases and J by 5 bases, with 14 bases between. The CDR3 sequence is CASSHSGAGDEQYF. CDR3 DNA: TGTGCCAGCAGCCACAGTGGGGCAGGAGACGAGCAGTACTTC.

As DNA, the CDR3 is TGTGCCACCAGTGACCCTGCTAGCGGGAGCGGCGTAGATGAGCAGTTCTTC. Protein sequence: CATSDPASGSGVDEQFF. The chain is built from TRBV24-1 and TRBJ2-1, with 10 bases identical to TRBD2. This CDR3 spans 17 amino acids. After removal of 4 bases from V and 8 bases from J, the junction contained 13 bases not matched to a gene. The germline CDR1 and CDR2 sequences are KGHDR and SFDVKD.

This chain connects TRBV5-1 to TRBJ2-2; 13 nucleotides align to TRBD2. Trimming took 4 bases from V and 5 from J; bases not matched to a gene: 8. Germline loops: CDR1 SGHRS, CDR2 YFSETQ. The CDR3 is made up of 17 amino acids. This chain's CDR3 is CASSPRTSGRGTGELFF. The DNA of the CDR3 is TGCGCCAGCAGCCCCCGGACTAGCGGGAGAGGGACCGGGGAGCTGTTTTTT.

The genes are TRBV7-9 and TRBJ2-7; D is perhaps TRBD1 (6 bases). CDR3 length: 14 amino acids. Germline V gene data show CDR1 as SEHNR and CDR2 as FQNEAQ (reference sequence). V was trimmed by 6 bases and J by 6 bases, leaving 18 bases between them. The CDR3 sequence: CASRSQGNPREQYF. In nucleotides, the CDR3 is TGTGCCAGCAGGAGTCAGGGGAACCCTCGCGAGCAGTACTTC.

The chain joins TRBV6-5 to TRBJ1-1, with 9 bases identical to TRBD1. Trimming cost V 2 bases and J 7 bases; bases outside gene matches: 5. CDR3 size: 14 residues. Germline lookup yields CDR1 MNHEY and CDR2 SVGAGI. DNA of the CDR3: TGTGCCAGCAGTTACGGGACAGGGACGGGTGAAGCTTTCTTT. Its translation: CASSYGTGTGEAFF.

This clone was picked up one time. The V call is TRBV27, the J call TRBJ1-2; D is uncertain. The V and J ends lost 5 bases and 2 bases respectively, with 12 bases between them. The CDR3 is 14 residues long. Germline CDR1 is MNHEY and CDR2 is SMNVEV (reference sequence). Written as DNA, the CDR3 is TGTGCCAGCAGTCCTACAGATCCGAACTATGGCTACACCTTC. This sequence encodes CASSPTDPNYGYTF.

The rearrangement joins TRBV5-4 to TRBJ2-7; D may be TRBD2 (5 bases). Trimming stripped 0 bases from V and 3 bases from J, with 13 bases between. Germline loops: CDR1 SGHNT, CDR2 YYREEE (reference sequence). The CDR3 covers 15 residues. In DNA, the CDR3 is TGTGCCAGCAGCTTGGGCGCCGGGGTGGGCTACGAGCAGTACTTC. It encodes CASSLGAGVGYEQYF.

The chain is built from TRBV10-1 and TRBJ2-1; a possible D gene is TRBD1 (6 bases). Trimming took 6 bases from V and 6 from J, leaving 18 bases between them. Germline CDR1 is WNHNN and CDR2 is SYGVQD (reference sequence). The CDR3 runs 15 residues. The CDR3 protein is CASSGSPPGANEQFF. The CDR3 DNA reads as TGCGCCAGCAGCGGGTCTCCCCCAGGGGCCAATGAGCAGTTCTTC.